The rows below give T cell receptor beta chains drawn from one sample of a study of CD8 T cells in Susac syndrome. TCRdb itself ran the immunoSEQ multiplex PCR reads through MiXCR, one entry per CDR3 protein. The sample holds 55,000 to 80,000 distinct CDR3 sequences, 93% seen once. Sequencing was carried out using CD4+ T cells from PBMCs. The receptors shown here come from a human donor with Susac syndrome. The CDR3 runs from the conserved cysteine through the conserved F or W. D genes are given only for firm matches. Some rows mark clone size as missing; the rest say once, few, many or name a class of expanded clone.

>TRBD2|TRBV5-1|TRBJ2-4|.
CASRPGREDIQYF
TGCGCCAGCAGGCCCGGGAGGGAGGACATTCAGTACTTC
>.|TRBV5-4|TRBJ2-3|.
CASSFGQGRPDTQYF
TGTGCCAGCAGCTTCGGGCAGGGGAGGCCAGATACGCAGTATTTT
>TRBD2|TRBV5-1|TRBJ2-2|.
CASSSTSGGLFGELFF
TGCGCCAGCAGCTCAACTAGCGGGGGCCTATTCGGGGAGCTGTTTTTT
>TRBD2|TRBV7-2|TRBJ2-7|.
CASSLGFSRGNSYEQYF
TGTGCCAGCAGCTTAGGATTCTCGCGGGGGAACTCCTACGAGCAGTACTTC
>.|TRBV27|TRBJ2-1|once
CASSFQGPYNEQFF
TGTGCCAGCAGTTTTCAGGGACCCTACAATGAGCAGTTCTTC
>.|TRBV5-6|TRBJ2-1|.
CASSRRGSGYNEQFF
TGTGCCAGCAGCCGCCGGGGGTCCGGGTACAATGAGCAGTTCTTC
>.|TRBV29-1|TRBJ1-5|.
CSFRGGAGQPQHF
TGCAGCTTCCGGGGGGGGGCAGGACAGCCCCAGCATTTT
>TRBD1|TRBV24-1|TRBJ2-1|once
CATSAEGTGYNEQFF
TGTGCCACCAGTGCCGAAGGGACAGGCTACAATGAGCAGTTCTTC
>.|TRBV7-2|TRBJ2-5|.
CASSLATGQETQYF
TGTGCCAGCAGCTTAGCCACAGGGCAAGAGACCCAGTACTTC
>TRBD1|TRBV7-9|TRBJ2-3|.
CASSPTPGQGVRGKRQYF
TGTGCCAGCAGCCCGACGCCGGGACAGGGGGTAAGGGGGAAGAGGCAGTATTTT
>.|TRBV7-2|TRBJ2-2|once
CASSLRSNTGELFF
TGTGCCAGCAGCTTGAGATCGAACACCGGGGAGCTGTTTTTT